The clone carrying this T cell receptor beta chain has just one count. No antigen is known for it. Assay: immunoSEQ multiplex PCR; the TCRdb copy retains only in-frame clones and omits some. The data hold about 22,000 clones, with approximately 97% observed a single time. The sample originates from a study of T cells after posttransplantation cyclophosphamide. Findings and limits, study-wide: Recipient CMV seropositivity and CMV reactivation strongly tracked TRB clonality. Skin or GI-infiltrating T cells shared few TRB sequences with blood.

Cells defined as naive were viable CD3+CD4+ or CD3+CD8+ and CCR7+CD45RA+CD45RO-CD95-CD27+CD28+. The related graft donor's blood sample was taken on the day of bone marrow donation. The material sequenced was naive CD4+ T cells sorted from PBMCs. The clonotype comes from a man aged 50-59 years in good health, CMV-negative, and a related stem cell transplant donor.

CDR3 in DNA: TGTGCCAGTTCCCCCATCTTAAGGAGCAATGAGCAGTTCTTC. It encodes CASSPILRSNEQFF. This sequence joins TRBV19 and TRBJ2-1; no clear D gene. V was pared by 8 bases and J by 6 bases, with 17 bases between. This CDR3 spans 14 amino acids. Germline CDR1 and CDR2: LNHDA and SQIVND (reference sequence).